This T cell receptor beta chain emerged from a study of OX40 agonist ivuxolimab in advanced cancers. Study at large: Under the entry rules, prior anti-PD-1, anti-PD-L1 or anti-CTLA-4 therapy was allowed, and approximately 36% had some. Findings of the study overall: Dosing at 0.1 to 3.0 mg/kg was accompanied by clonal expansion of CD4+ and CD8+ blood T cells by week 6.

V shed 3 bases and J shed 1 base, with 4 bases lying between them. The CDR3 spans 13 residues. In germline, CDR1 is SGHAT, CDR2 FQNNGV. This clone was observed a handful of times. Its target is unknown. Profiled with immunoSEQ multiplex PCR; TCRdb holds only in-frame clones, not every one. This sample yields around 89,000 clones, of which around 90% are seen a single time; about 0.76% belongs to the top ten. This TCR came from an adult with an advanced solid tumor such as melanoma, head and neck, liver or kidney cancer. The gene calls are TRBV11-2 and TRBJ2-1; D gene uncertain. The sample consisted of CD4+ or CD8+ T cells sorted from blood, taken in a trial of the OX40 agonist ivuxolimab. The CDR3 region has the DNA TGTGCCAGCAGCTTGGCTTCCTACAATGAGCAGTTCTTC. Its translation is CASSLASYNEQFF.